This TCR beta chain is from a study of CD8+CD57+ T cells in acquired aplastic anemia. Patients included in sequencing had previously demonstrated CD8+CD57+ cell expansion by flow cytometry. Every patient had severe acquired aplastic anemia. No therapy was given to patients before blood sampling. This clonotype occurred once. Genomic DNA served as template for TCR beta VDJ and CDR3 profiling. TCRdb passed the reads through MiXCR, listing each CDR3 protein once. Here the sample spans about 470,000 distinct CDR3 sequences, roughly 34% being singletons. The receptor was isolated from a human donor with aplastic anemia. The specimen sequenced was sorted CD4+, CD8+, or CD8+CD57+ T cells (not recorded which) from PBMCs.

CDR3 bases: TGTGCCAGCAGTTACCCCTGGACTACCCCGAACACCGGGGAGCTGTTTTTT. Translating gives CASSYPWTTPNTGELFF. The V call is TRBV6-5, the J call TRBJ2-2, with a weak D call TRBD2 (6 bases). Germline assignment: CDR1 MNHEY and CDR2 SVGAGI. With 2 bases removed from V and 0 bases from J, the gap between germline ends came to 13 bases. The CDR3 loop spans 17 amino acids.